This T cell receptor beta chain was sequenced during a study of cytomegalovirus exposure and HLA in healthy donors. Study conclusions and caveats: A later analysis showed TCR association rates differing by HLA locus, peaking at DRB1 and lowest at HLA-C. TCR sequences were mostly rare, though some public TCRs occurred in many donors. Judged likely to be a sequencing artifact was a cluster of highly shared sequence variants.

Vbeta (60) and Jbeta (13) primers were used in the PCR. Assay: immunoSEQ multiplex PCR; the TCRdb copy retains only in-frame clones and omits some. Of 200,000 or so clones listed, approximately 81% are singletons. The V gene lost 4 bases and the J gene lost 0 bases, with 10 bases spanning the gap. Per germline, CDR1 SGHAT and CDR2 FQNNGV. CDR3 length: 15 amino acids. This clone was counted once. Its antigen remains unknown. Source material: PBMCs. The chain employs TRBV11-2 and TRBJ2-1; possibly TRBD2 for D (5 bases). This receptor was taken from a man aged 45-65 years in good health and CMV-seronegative. CDR3 DNA: TGTGCCAGCAGCTCCCTCCGGGGCTCCTACAATGAGCAGTTCTTC. Translating it yields CASSSLRGSYNEQFF.